This T cell receptor (beta chain) derives from a study of blood T cell repertoires in COVID-19. Study-level background: T cells, B-cell-depleted T cells, or PBMCs supplied cDNA or gDNA.

Repertoires were generated with immunoSEQ multiplex PCR, while TCRdb's copy carries only in-frame clones and drops some. The profile shows 200,000 to 250,000 clones, 87% of them singletons. With 0 bases clipped from V and 4 bases from J, the junction kept 6 bases outside the gene matches. CDR3 length: 17 amino acids. Germline V gene lookup returns CDR1 ENHRY and CDR2 SYGVKD. Sequenced material: peripheral blood. This clonotype was sampled from a woman between 18 and 30 years old who had recovered from COVID-19. V gene TRBV10-3 combines with J gene TRBJ2-2; 9 bases agree with TRBD2. The CDR3 DNA is TGTGCCATCAGTGAGTCGTTTCTAGCGGGACCCACCGGGGAGCTGTTTTTT. Translating gives CAISESFLAGPTGELFF.